What follows are 16 T cell receptor beta chains derived from one specimen sequenced in a study of identical twins. Each CDR3 protein is one row after TCRdb ran MiXCR on the 5' RACE reads. Seen here are some 570,000 distinct CDR3 sequences, around 20% observed once, and the top ten hold 0.4% to 0.6%. Separately, the same data were catalogued under a study of yellow fever vaccine responses in identical twins.

Input material: CD4+ T cells sorted from blood. The receptors come from a young woman in good health.

This chain joins TRBV29-1 and TRBJ2-3, with D possibly TRBD2 on 5 matching bases. In germline, CDR1 is SQVTM, CDR2 ANQGSEA. The CDR3 consists of 12 residues. Trimming stripped 4 bases from V and 4 bases from J, with 9 bases between. CDR3 bases: TGCAGCGTTGCTAGCCACTCAGATACGCAGTATTTT. Amino acid sequence: CSVASHSDTQYF.

This rearrangement joins TRBV6-1 to TRBJ2-2; D gene ambiguous. CDR1 and CDR2 (germline): MNHNS, SASEGT. The CDR3 consists of 15 residues. The V gene lost 6 bases and the J gene lost 3 bases, with 14 bases spanning the gap. The CDR3: CASRASAGDTGELFF. CDR3 sequence (DNA): TGTGCCAGCAGGGCCTCGGCTGGGGACACCGGGGAGCTGTTTTTT.

The genes are TRBV15 and TRBJ2-1; 8 positions agree with TRBD1. The CDR3 spans 12 residues. Germline V CDR1 and CDR2: LNHNV, YYDKDF (reference sequence). V trimming: 5 bases; J trimming: 8 bases; junction bases outside the gene matches: 2. CDR3 amino acids: CATSGQGYEQFF. The CDR3, as DNA: TGTGCCACCAGCGGACAGGGCTATGAGCAGTTCTTC.

This clonotype has just one count. The chain couples TRBV20-1 to TRBJ2-5; TRBD2 matches at 8 bases. V shed 3 bases, J shed 4 bases, and the junction held 7 bases outside the gene matches. The CDR3 is 14 residues long. Germline CDR1 DFQATT, CDR2 SNEGSKA (reference sequence). The DNA of the CDR3 is TGCAGTGCTAGCGAGGGGACTAGTGGAGAGACCCAGTACTTC. Translating it yields CSASEGTSGETQYF.

The chain has TRBV6-5 and TRBJ2-5; 11 bases fit TRBD2. The CDR3 consists of 16 residues. V trimming: 4 bases; J trimming: 5 bases; junction bases outside the gene matches: 9. Germline V lookup: CDR1 MNHEY, CDR2 SVGAGI. CDR3 loop: CASSWGSGRGRETQYF. The DNA for the CDR3 is TGTGCCAGCAGTTGGGGTAGCGGGAGGGGTCGGGAGACCCAGTACTTC.

This clonotype was counted only a few times. This chain joins TRBV6-5 and TRBJ2-7, with 8 nucleotides matching TRBD1. In germline, CDR1 is MNHEY, CDR2 SVGAGI. The V gene end was trimmed by 5 bases and the J gene end by 2 bases; junction bases not matched to a gene: 5. The CDR3 contains 14 residues. In DNA, the CDR3 is TGTGCCAGCAGTGTATCGACAGGGGCCTACGAGCAGTACGTC. Protein product: CASSVSTGAYEQYV.

This clonotype was picked up a small number of times. This chain connects TRBV28 to TRBJ1-1, with 8 nucleotides matching TRBD1. The germline CDR1 and CDR2 sequences are MDHEN and SYDVKM. With V trimmed by 7 bases and J by 7 bases, 17 bases remained unmatched. The CDR3 has 16 amino acids. The DNA for the CDR3 is TGTGCCAGCACCGCCCCCACAGGGGGTTTGAACGGTGAAGCTTTCTTT. Amino acid sequence: CASTAPTGGLNGEAFF. Together with reference TRBV28 and TRBJ1-1, the CDR3 gives the full variable domain: DVKVTQSSRYLVKRTGEKVFLECVQDMDHENMFWYRQDPGLGLRLIYFSYDVKMKEKGDIPEGYSVSREKKERFSLILESASTNQTSMYLCASTAPTGGLNGEAFFGQGTRLTVV.

This clonotype has a handful of counts. The chain combines TRBV6-2 or TRBV6-3 with TRBJ2-2; TRBD1 aligns across 8 bases. Germline CDR1 reads MNHEY; CDR2 reads SVGEGT. V lost 6 bases, J lost 0 bases, and 6 bases stayed unmatched. The CDR3 contains 16 residues. The chain's CDR3 is CASRLRTGSNTGELFF. Written as DNA, the CDR3 is TGTGCCAGCAGACTTCGGACAGGGTCGAACACCGGGGAGCTGTTTTTT.

This clonotype has just a few counts. This chain connects TRBV12-3 or TRBV12-4 to TRBJ1-5; 8 bases agree with TRBD1. V trimming: 6 bases; J trimming: 5 bases; junction bases outside the gene matches: 9. The CDR3 length is 15 residues. CDR3 sequence: CASSRRTGPHQPQHF. The CDR3 nucleotides read TGTGCCAGCAGCCGGCGGACAGGGCCGCATCAGCCCCAGCATTTT.

The chain carries TRBV9 and TRBJ2-3, with TRBD2 matching over 13 bases. This CDR3 contains 17 residues. With 4 bases clipped from V and 1 base from J, the junction kept 6 bases outside the gene matches. CDR1 and CDR2 (germline): SGDLS, YYNGEE. CDR3 loop: CASSFWTSGGGTDTQYF. The CDR3 region has the DNA TGTGCCAGCAGCTTCTGGACTAGCGGGGGTGGCACAGATACGCAGTATTTT.

The gene calls are TRBV9 and TRBJ1-5; D is unresolved. From germline, CDR1 is SGDLS and CDR2 YYNGEE. The CDR3 extends over 15 amino acids. Trimming removed 3 bases from V and 1 base from J, with 11 bases in between. The CDR3 region is CASSASSGSNQPQHF. DNA for the CDR3: TGTGCCAGCAGCGCAAGCTCTGGGAGCAATCAGCCCCAGCATTTT.

A few counts support this clonotype. The V gene is TRBV10-3, the J gene TRBJ2-7; a weak D match, TRBD1 (6 bases). Trimming removed 4 bases from V and 1 base from J, with 8 bases in between. This CDR3 is built from 13 residues. From germline, CDR1 is ENHRY and CDR2 SYGVKD. The CDR3 DNA follows: TGTGCCATCAGTGGGGGGCAATCCTACGAGCAGTACGTC. This gives the protein CAISGGQSYEQYV.

This clonotype appeared a few times. The chain has TRBV12-3 or TRBV12-4 and TRBJ2-1; a possible D gene is TRBD2 (5 bases). CDR3 size: 15 residues. The V end was cut by 3 bases, the J end by 6 bases, with 15 bases between. The CDR3 spells CASSFRGRRSNEQFF. The CDR3, as DNA: TGTGCCAGCAGTTTTCGGGGAAGGAGGTCCAATGAGCAGTTCTTC.

This chain uses TRBV20-1 with TRBJ2-7; 9 bases fit TRBD2. This CDR3 is 14 amino acids long. The V segment lost 5 bases and the J segment 2 bases; nucleotides outside the gene matches: 7. Germline lookup yields CDR1 DFQATT and CDR2 SNEGSKA (reference sequence). The CDR3: CSAGTGTSTYEQYF. The CDR3, as DNA: TGCAGTGCTGGAACCGGGACTAGCACCTACGAGCAGTACTTC.

The gene calls are TRBV7-9 and TRBJ2-1, with 10 bases aligning to TRBD2. The germline V gene has CDR1 SEHNR and CDR2 FQNEAQ (reference sequence). This CDR3 has 17 residues. The V and J ends lost 4 bases and 10 bases, in that order; junction bases with no gene match: 16. CDR3 region: CASSSRLGLAGAGEQFF. The CDR3 DNA reads TGTGCCAGCAGCTCTAGACTAGGGCTAGCGGGAGCTGGGGAGCAGTTCTTC.

This chain connects TRBV18 to TRBJ2-6; 9 nucleotides line up with TRBD1. V lost 2 bases to trimming and J lost 4 bases; unmatched junction nucleotides: 9. The CDR3 is made up of 18 amino acids. Per the germline V gene, CDR1 is KGHSH and CDR2 is LQKENI. The CDR3 region has the DNA TGTGCCAGCTCACCAACGAGGCACAGGGGGCCCGGGGCCAACGTCCTGACTTTC. It encodes CASSPTRHRGPGANVLTF.